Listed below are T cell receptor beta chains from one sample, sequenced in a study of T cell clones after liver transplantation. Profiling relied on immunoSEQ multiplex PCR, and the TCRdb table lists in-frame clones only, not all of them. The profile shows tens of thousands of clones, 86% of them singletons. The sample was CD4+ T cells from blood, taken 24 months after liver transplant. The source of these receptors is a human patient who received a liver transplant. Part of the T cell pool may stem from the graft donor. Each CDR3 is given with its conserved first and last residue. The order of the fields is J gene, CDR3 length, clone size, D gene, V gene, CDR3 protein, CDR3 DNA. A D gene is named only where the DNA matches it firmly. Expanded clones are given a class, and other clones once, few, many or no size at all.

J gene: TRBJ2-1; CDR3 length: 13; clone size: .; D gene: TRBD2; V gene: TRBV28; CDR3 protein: CASSTPAGAWEFF; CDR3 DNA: TGTGCCAGCAGTACCCCAGCGGGGGCGTGGGAGTTCTTC
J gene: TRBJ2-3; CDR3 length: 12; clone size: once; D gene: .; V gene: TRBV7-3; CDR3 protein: CASSNPPYTQYF; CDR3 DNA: TGTGCCAGCAGCAACCCGCCGTATACGCAGTATTTT
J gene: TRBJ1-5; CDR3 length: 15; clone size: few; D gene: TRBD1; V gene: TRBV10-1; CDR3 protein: CASWGDRGPNQPQHF; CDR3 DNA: TGCGCCAGCTGGGGGGACAGGGGTCCCAATCAGCCCCAGCATTTT
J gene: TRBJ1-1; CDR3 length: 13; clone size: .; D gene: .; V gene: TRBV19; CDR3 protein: CASSLQGDTEAFF; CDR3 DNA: TGTGCCAGTAGTCTACAGGGTGATACTGAAGCTTTCTTT
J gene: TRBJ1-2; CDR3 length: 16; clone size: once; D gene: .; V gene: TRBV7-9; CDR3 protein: CASSPRGGAWSTGYTF; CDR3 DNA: TGTGCCAGCAGCCCTAGGGGGGGGGCATGGAGCACTGGCTACACCTTC
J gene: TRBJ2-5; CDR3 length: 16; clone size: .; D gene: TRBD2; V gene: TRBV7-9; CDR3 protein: CASRLGLAGGGETQYF; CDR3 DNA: TGTGCCAGCAGGCTGGGACTAGCGGGAGGAGGGGAGACCCAGTACTTC
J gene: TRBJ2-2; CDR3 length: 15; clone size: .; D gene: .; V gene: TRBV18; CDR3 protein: CASSPSRLSTGELFF; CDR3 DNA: TGTGCCAGCTCACCATCCCGATTGAGCACCGGGGAGCTGTTTTTT
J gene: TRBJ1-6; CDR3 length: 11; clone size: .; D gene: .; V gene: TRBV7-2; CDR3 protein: CATGADSPLHF; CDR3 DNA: TGTGCCACGGGGGCGGATTCACCCCTCCACTTT
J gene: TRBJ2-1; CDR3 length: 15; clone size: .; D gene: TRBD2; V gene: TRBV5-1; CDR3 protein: CASSLTSGSGDEQFF; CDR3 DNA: TGCGCCAGCAGCTTGACTAGCGGGAGTGGCGATGAGCAGTTCTTC
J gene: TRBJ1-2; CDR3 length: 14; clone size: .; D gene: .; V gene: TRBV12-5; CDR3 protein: CASGVEGANYGYTF; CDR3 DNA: TGTGCTAGTGGCGTCGAGGGGGCTAACTATGGCTACACCTTC
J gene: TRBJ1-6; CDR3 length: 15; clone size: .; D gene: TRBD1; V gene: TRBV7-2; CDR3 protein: CASSLVARGDSPLHF; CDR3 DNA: TGTGCCAGCAGCTTAGTGGCCAGGGGGGATTCACCCCTCCACTTT
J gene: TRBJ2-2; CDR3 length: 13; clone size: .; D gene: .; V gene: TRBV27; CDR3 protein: CASSFSGARELFF; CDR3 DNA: TGTGCCAGCAGTTTTTCTGGGGCCCGGGAGCTGTTTTTT
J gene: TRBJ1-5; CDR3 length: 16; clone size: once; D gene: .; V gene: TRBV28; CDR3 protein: CASNEGGINSNQPQHF; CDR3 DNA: TGTGCCAGCAACGAGGGGGGCATTAATAGCAATCAGCCCCAGCATTTT
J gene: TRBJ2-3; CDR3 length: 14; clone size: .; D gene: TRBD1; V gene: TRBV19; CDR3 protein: CASRGQGGSDTQYF; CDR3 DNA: TGTGCCAGTAGAGGACAGGGAGGATCAGATACGCAGTATTTT
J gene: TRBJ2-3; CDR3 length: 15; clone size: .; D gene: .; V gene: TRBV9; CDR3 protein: CASSVEDYRTDTQYF; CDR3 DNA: TGTGCCAGCAGCGTAGAGGACTACCGCACAGATACGCAGTATTTT
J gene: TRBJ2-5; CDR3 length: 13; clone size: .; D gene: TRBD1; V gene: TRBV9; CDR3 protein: CASRGTAQETQYF; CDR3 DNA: TGTGCCAGCAGAGGGACAGCTCAAGAGACCCAGTACTTC
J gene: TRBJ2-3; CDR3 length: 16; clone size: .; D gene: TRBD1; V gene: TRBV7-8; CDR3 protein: CASSERQGANTDTQYF; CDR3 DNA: TGTGCCAGCAGCGAACGCCAGGGGGCAAACACAGATACGCAGTATTTT
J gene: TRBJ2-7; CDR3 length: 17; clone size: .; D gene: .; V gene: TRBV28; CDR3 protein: CASSSPNYPTQAYEQYF; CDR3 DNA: TGTGCCAGCAGCTCCCCTAACTACCCAACCCAGGCATACGAGCAGTACTTC
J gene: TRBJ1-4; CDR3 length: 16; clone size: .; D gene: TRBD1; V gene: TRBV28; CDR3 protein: CASSLSGGTGVEKLFF; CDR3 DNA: TGTGCCAGCAGTTTATCGGGCGGGACAGGGGTCGAAAAACTGTTTTTT
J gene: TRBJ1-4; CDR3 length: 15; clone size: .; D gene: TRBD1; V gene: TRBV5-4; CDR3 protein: CASSFETGVGEKLFF; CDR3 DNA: TGTGCCAGCAGCTTCGAAACAGGGGTTGGTGAAAAACTGTTTTTT
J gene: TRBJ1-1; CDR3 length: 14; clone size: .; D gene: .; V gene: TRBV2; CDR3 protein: CASRPRAENTEAFF; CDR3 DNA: TGTGCCAGCAGGCCGCGGGCCGAGAACACTGAAGCTTTCTTT
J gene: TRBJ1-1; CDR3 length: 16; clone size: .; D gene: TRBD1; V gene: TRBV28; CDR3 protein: CASSSPTGGRNTEAFF; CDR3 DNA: TGTGCCAGCAGTTCCCCAACAGGGGGCAGGAACACTGAAGCTTTCTTT
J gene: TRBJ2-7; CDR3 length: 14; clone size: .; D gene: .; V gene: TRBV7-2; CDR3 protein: CASSPGGSSYEQYF; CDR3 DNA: TGTGCCAGCAGCCCAGGGGGGAGCTCCTACGAGCAGTACTTC
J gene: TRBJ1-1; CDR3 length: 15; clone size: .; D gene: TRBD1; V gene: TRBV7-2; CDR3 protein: CASIPTGGLWTEAFF; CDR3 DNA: TGTGCCAGCATACCGACAGGGGGCTTGTGGACTGAAGCTTTCTTT
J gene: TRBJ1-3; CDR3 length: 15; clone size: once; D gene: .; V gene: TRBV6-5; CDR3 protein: CASSYSMGFGNTIYF; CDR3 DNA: TGTGCCAGCAGTTACTCGATGGGGTTCGGAAACACCATATATTTT
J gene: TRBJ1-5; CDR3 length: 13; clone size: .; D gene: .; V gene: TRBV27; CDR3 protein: CASREGVDRPQHF; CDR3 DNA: TGTGCCAGCAGGGAGGGGGTAGACCGGCCCCAGCATTTT
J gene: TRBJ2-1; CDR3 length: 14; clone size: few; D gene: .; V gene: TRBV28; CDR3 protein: CASSRGGNYNEQFF; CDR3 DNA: TGTGCCAGCAGTCGAGGGGGAAACTACAATGAGCAGTTCTTC
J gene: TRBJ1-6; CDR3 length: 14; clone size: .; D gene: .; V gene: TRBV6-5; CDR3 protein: CASSYGRAYSPLHF; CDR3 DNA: TGTGCCAGCAGTTACGGCCGGGCTTATTCACCCCTCCACTTT
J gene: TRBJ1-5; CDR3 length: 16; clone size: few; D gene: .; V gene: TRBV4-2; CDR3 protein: CASSQGSVERNQPQHF; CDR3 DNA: TGTGCCAGCAGCCAAGGGTCGGTGGAGAGGAATCAGCCCCAGCATTTT
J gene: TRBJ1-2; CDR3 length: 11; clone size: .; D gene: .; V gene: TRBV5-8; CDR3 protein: CAGSGNYGYTF; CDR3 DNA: TGTGCCGGATCAGGAAACTATGGCTACACCTTC
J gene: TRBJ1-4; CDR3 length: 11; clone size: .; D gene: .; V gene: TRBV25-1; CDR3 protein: CASSEGIGLFF; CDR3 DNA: TGTGCCAGCAGTGAAGGAATCGGACTGTTTTTT
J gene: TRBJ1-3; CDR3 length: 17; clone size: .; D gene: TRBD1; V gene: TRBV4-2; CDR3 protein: CASSHDNRGPPGNTIYF; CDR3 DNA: TGTGCCAGCAGCCACGACAACAGGGGGCCTCCCGGTAACACCATATATTTT